A single sample is the source of the 29 T cell receptor beta chains below, sequenced in a study of cytomegalovirus exposure and HLA in healthy donors. Primers: 60 Vbeta forward and 13 Jbeta reverse. The data were produced by immunoSEQ multiplex PCR, yet TCRdb's version contains in-frame clones alone and is incomplete. This sample has more than 95,000 clones, with approximately 80% found just once. Sequencing used PBMCs. These TCRs come from a man in his late teens or twenties in good health and CMV-seronegative.

This CDR3 is CASSLTGPSGNTIYF. CDR3 in DNA: TGTGCCAGCAGCCTAACAGGGCCCTCGGGAAACACCATATATTTT. The rearrangement joins TRBV5-6 to TRBJ1-3; TRBD1 is a possible D gene (6 bases). The germline V gene encodes CDR1 SGHDT and CDR2 YYEEEE. This CDR3 is built from 15 residues. V gave up 4 bases and J gave up 4 bases, with 15 bases separating them. The full variable domain, rest sourced from reference TRBV5-6 and TRBJ1-3, is DAGVTQSPTHLIKTRGQQVTLRCSPKSGHDTVSWYQQALGQGPQFIFQYYEEEERQRGNFPDRFSGHQFPNYSSELNVNALLLGDSALYLCASSLTGPSGNTIYFGEGSWLTVV.

With regard to this clone: Other nucleotide sequences in the sample specify the same CDR3. This sequence joins TRBV7-9 and TRBJ1-3; D is unclear. CDR1 is SEHNR and CDR2 is FQNEAQ in the germline V gene (reference sequence). V shed 1 base and J shed 2 bases, with 6 bases lying between them. The CDR3 has 14 residues. CDR3 nucleotides: TGTGCCAGCAGCTTAGGACAAGCTGGAAACACCATATATTTT. It codes for CASSLGQAGNTIYF. Together with reference TRBV7-9 and TRBJ1-3, the CDR3 gives the full variable domain: DTGVSQNPRHKITKRGQNVTFRCDPISEHNRLYWYRQTLGQGPEFLTYFQNEAQLEKSRLLSDRFSAERPKGSFSTLEIQRTEQGDSAMYLCASSLGQAGNTIYFGEGSWLTVV.

V and J are TRBV6-1 and TRBJ1-5; 8 nucleotides agree with TRBD1. Germline CDR1 reads MNHNS; CDR2 reads SASEGT. V gave up 3 bases and J gave up 5 bases; unmatched junction bases: 9. The CDR3 runs to 16 residues. CDR3 nucleotide sequence: TGTGCCAGCAGTGACCTGGACAGGGAAGGGGATCAGCCCCAGCATTTT. Translation gives CASSDLDREGDQPQHF.

The chain is built from TRBV6-4 and TRBJ1-3, with a tentative D call TRBD1 (5 bases). Germline V gives CDR1 MRHNA, CDR2 SNTAGT. The ends were cut back, 7 bases at V and 0 bases at J, with 16 bases in the middle. The length of the CDR3 is 16 residues. CDR3 DNA: TGTGCCAGCAATAACTGGGGGGGGAGCTCTGGAAACACCATATATTTT. Translating it yields CASNNWGGSSGNTIYF.

The V and J genes are TRBV4-2 and TRBJ2-4; 16 nucleotides align to TRBD2. The junction had 7 bases not matched to a gene; V was cut back by 2 bases and J by 6 bases. The CDR3 has 18 residues. The germline gives CDR1 LGHNA, CDR2 YNFKEQ. The CDR3 loop is CASSQPGLAGGETNIQYF. CDR3 in DNA: TGTGCCAGCAGCCAACCGGGACTAGCGGGGGGGGAGACAAACATTCAGTACTTC.

The chain links TRBV4-1 to TRBJ1-1, with a weak D call TRBD1 (6 bases). Between the trimmed V and J ends, which lost 3 bases and 0 bases, there was a span of 8 bases. This CDR3 is 14 amino acids long. CDR1 and CDR2 from the germline V gene are MGHRA and YSYEKL. CDR3 DNA sequence: TGCGCCAGCAGCCACGGACAGTTGAACACTGAAGCTTTCTTT. Translating gives CASSHGQLNTEAFF.

This clone is a singleton in its sample. The chain has TRBV18 and TRBJ2-7, with TRBD1 as a possible D gene (6 bases). Per germline, CDR1 KGHSH and CDR2 LQKENI. CDR3 length: 15 residues. V was trimmed by 6 bases and J by 5 bases, leaving 20 bases between them. CDR3: CASSPLQGTHNEQYF. The CDR3 nucleotides read TGTGCCAGCTCCCCATTACAGGGAACACACAACGAGCAGTACTTC. The full variable domain, rest sourced from reference TRBV18 and TRBJ2-7, is NAGVMQNPRHLVRRRGQEARLRCSPMKGHSHVYWYRQLPEEGLKFMVYLQKENIIDESGMPKERFSAEFPKEGPSILRIQQVVRGDSAAYFCASSPLQGTHNEQYFGPGTRLTVT.

Notes on this clone: Distinct nucleotide sequences in the sample also encode this CDR3. The chain couples TRBV19 to TRBJ2-7, with a tentative D call TRBD2 (5 bases). This CDR3 is 11 amino acids long. The ends were cut back, 1 base at V and 7 bases at J, with 5 bases in the middle. From germline, CDR1 is LNHDA and CDR2 SQIVND (reference sequence). In DNA, the CDR3 is TGTGCCAGTAGTATAGCGGGGGAGCAGTACTTC. Translated: CASSIAGEQYF. The full variable domain, rest sourced from reference TRBV19 and TRBJ2-7, is DGGITQSPKYLFRKEGQNVTLSCEQNLNHDAMYWYRQDPGQGLRLIYYSQIVNDFQKGDIAEGYSVSREKKESFPLTVTSAQKNPTAFYLCASSIAGEQYFGPGTRLTVT.

This sequence joins TRBV5-1 and TRBJ1-3; D is perhaps TRBD1 (6 bases). This CDR3 region has 16 residues. V lost 4 bases and J 2 bases, leaving 16 bases between the germline ends. The V gene's germline CDR1 is SGHRS and CDR2 YFSETQ. In DNA form, the CDR3 reads TGCGCCAGCAGCCCCGTGACAGGCCCCACTGGAAACACCATATATTTT. Translated: CASSPVTGPTGNTIYF.

V usage is TRBV6-5 and J usage is TRBJ1-1; 9 positions match TRBD1. The CDR3 extends over 15 amino acids. Germline CDR1 and CDR2: MNHEY and SVGAGI. The trim removed 4 bases at V and 5 bases at J, leaving 8 bases unmatched. CDR3 sequence (DNA): TGTGCCAGCAGTTTCGGGACAGGGCGGCGGACTGAAGCTTTCTTT. Its protein product is CASSFGTGRRTEAFF.

This clone has only one observation. The rearrangement joins TRBV9 to TRBJ2-7, with TRBD2 matching over 7 bases. The V gene end was trimmed by 0 bases and the J gene end by 0 bases; junction bases not matched to a gene: 3. This CDR3 is built from 15 residues. The germline CDR1 and CDR2 sequences are SGDLS and YYNGEE. The CDR3 is CASSVEGGYSYEQYF. The DNA for the CDR3 is TGTGCCAGCAGCGTAGAGGGAGGGTACTCCTACGAGCAGTACTTC.

This chain links TRBV7-9 with TRBJ2-2; the D gene is possibly TRBD2 (6 bases). V was trimmed by 5 bases and J by 5 bases, leaving 15 bases between them. This CDR3 is built from 15 residues. Germline V gene sequence: CDR1 SEHNR, CDR2 FQNEAQ (reference sequence). CDR3 protein: CASSRREWGTGELFF. CDR3 bases: TGTGCCAGCAGCCGACGGGAGTGGGGGACCGGGGAGCTGTTTTTT.

The chain links TRBV27 to TRBJ2-2; D gene uncertain. V gave up 3 bases and J gave up 1 base, with 12 bases separating them. Looked up from germline, CDR1 is MNHEY and CDR2 is SMNVEV (reference sequence). The CDR3 loop spans 16 amino acids. The CDR3, as DNA: TGTGCCAGCAGTTTCCGCTCCCTCAGGAACACCGGGGAGCTGTTTTTT. This sequence encodes CASSFRSLRNTGELFF.

This chain links TRBV7-3 with TRBJ1-1, with D hard to call. This CDR3 is 13 amino acids long. The V and J ends lost 6 bases and 3 bases respectively, with 11 bases between them. The germline gives CDR1 SGHTA, CDR2 FQGTGA. The CDR3 loop is CASSRRADTEAFF. The CDR3 DNA is TGTGCCAGCAGTCGGCGGGCGGACACTGAAGCTTTCTTT. Using reference TRBV7-3 and TRBJ1-1 for the parts outside the CDR3, the full variable domain is GAGVSQTPSNKVTEKGKYVELRCDPISGHTALYWYRQSLGQGPEFLIYFQGTGAADDSGLPNDRFFAVRPEGSVSTLKIQRTERGDSAVYLCASSRRADTEAFFGQGTRLTVV.

This rearrangement joins TRBV5-1 to TRBJ2-3; perhaps TRBD2 as D (6 bases). Germline assignment: CDR1 SGHRS and CDR2 YFSETQ. CDR3 length: 16 residues. V lost 4 bases and J lost 0, with 15 bases in between. For the CDR3, the DNA is TGCGCCAGCAGCCCCACGAAGCGGGCTAGCACAGATACGCAGTATTTT. It specifies CASSPTKRASTDTQYF.

This sequence joins TRBV11-1 and TRBJ1-6; D may be TRBD1 (5 bases). V gave up 7 bases and J gave up 5 bases, with 12 bases separating them. The germline V gene encodes CDR1 SGHAT and CDR2 FQDESV (reference sequence). This CDR3 spans 14 amino acids. The CDR3 loop reads CASNGGVDNSPLHF. Here the CDR3 DNA reads TGTGCCAGCAACGGAGGGGTCGATAATTCACCCCTCCACTTT. The full variable domain, its missing parts supplied by reference TRBV11-1 and TRBJ1-6, is EAEVAQSPRYKITEKSQAVAFWCDPISGHATLYWYRQILGQGPELLVQFQDESVVDDSQLPKDRFSAERLKGVDSTLKIQPAELGDSAMYLCASNGGVDNSPLHFGNGTRLTVT.

The chain is built from TRBV4-2 and TRBJ2-1; tentative D call: TRBD2 (5 bases). With 1 base removed from V and 7 bases from J, the gap between germline ends came to 14 bases. There are 15 residues in the CDR3. Germline-derived CDR1 and CDR2 are LGHNA and YNFKEQ. For the CDR3, the DNA is TGTGCCAGCAGCCAAGTAGGACTGCTCATGAATGAGCAGTTCTTC. Protein sequence: CASSQVGLLMNEQFF.

The V gene is TRBV7-9, the J gene TRBJ2-6, with D possibly matching TRBD2 (5 bases). Looked up from germline, CDR1 is SEHNR and CDR2 is FQNEAQ (reference sequence). The CDR3 length is 12 residues. V lost 5 bases and J lost 13, with 12 bases in between. The CDR3 region has the DNA TGTGCCAGCAGCGAGGGCTACGGGGTCCTGACTTTC. Protein product: CASSEGYGVLTF.

The chain links TRBV5-4 to TRBJ1-3, with TRBD1 matching over 8 bases. V dropped 3 bases and J dropped 0; count of bases not matched to a gene: 5. The CDR3 length is 16 residues. Germline values: CDR1 SGHNT, CDR2 YYREEE (reference sequence). CDR3 nucleotides: TGTGCCAGCAGCTCTGGACAGGGACGCTCTGGAAACACCATATATTTT. Encoded protein: CASSSGQGRSGNTIYF.

This chain joins TRBV6-1 and TRBJ1-2, with TRBD1 identical over 7 bases. Germline CDR1 and CDR2: MNHNS and SASEGT. The CDR3 runs 13 residues. The V segment lost 10 bases and the J segment 2 bases; nucleotides outside the gene matches: 7. The CDR3 DNA reads TGTGCCATCCTTGGGGACAGCAACTATGGCTACACCTTC. This sequence encodes CAILGDSNYGYTF.

The chain employs TRBV6-5 and TRBJ2-5; the match to TRBD1 covers 12 bases. TRBJ2-7 explains the end of the DNA better; the J call may be wrong. Germline V lookup: CDR1 MNHEY, CDR2 SVGAGI. The CDR3 is 15 amino acids. The CDR3 is CASSSGGTGGVEQYF. The CDR3 DNA is TGTGCCAGCAGTTCGGGCGGGACAGGGGGCGTCGAGCAGTACTTC.

The rearrangement links TRBV6-5 to TRBJ1-5; maybe TRBD1 (6 bases). With 2 bases removed from V and 5 bases from J, the gap between germline ends came to 13 bases. The CDR3 length is 15 residues. CDR1 and CDR2 from the germline V gene are MNHEY and SVGAGI. This CDR3 reads CASSYRRGSDQPQHF. In DNA, the CDR3 is TGTGCCAGCAGTTACCGCAGGGGATCAGATCAGCCCCAGCATTTT.

This chain links TRBV5-1 with TRBJ1-2; TRBD1 matches 7 bases. The CDR3 runs to 14 residues. V was pared by 2 bases and J by 5 bases, with 6 bases of the junction left unmatched. Germline-derived CDR1 and CDR2 are SGHRS and YFSETQ. The CDR3 sequence is CASSLYETGYGYTF. The CDR3 DNA reads TGCGCCAGCAGCTTATATGAGACAGGGTATGGCTACACCTTC.

As concerns this clone: Other DNA sequences in this sample translate to the same CDR3. The chain joins TRBV6-1 to TRBJ1-2; perhaps TRBD1 as D (5 bases). Trimming took off 2 bases at V and 1 base at J, with 5 bases between the two ends. From germline, CDR1 is MNHNS and CDR2 SASEGT. The CDR3 is 13 amino acids. CDR3 DNA sequence: TGTGCCAGCAGTGAACAGGGTAACTATGGCTACACCTTC. Protein product: CASSEQGNYGYTF.

The gene calls are TRBV9 and TRBJ1-2, with D tentatively TRBD1 (6 bases). The CDR3 totals 15 residues. The germline CDR1 and CDR2 sequences are SGDLS and YYNGEE. The V gene lost 4 bases and the J gene lost 6 bases, with 19 bases spanning the gap. The chain's CDR3 is CASSPSPQGSNGYTF. As DNA, the CDR3 is TGTGCCAGCAGCCCCTCCCCACAGGGAAGTAATGGCTACACCTTC. The complete variable domain, with remaining parts taken from reference TRBV9 and TRBJ1-2, reads DSGVTQTPKHLITATGQRVTLRCSPRSGDLSVYWYQQSLDQGLQFLIQYYNGEERAKGNILERFSAQQFPDLHSELNLSSLELGDSALYFCASSPSPQGSNGYTFGSGTRLTVV.

This sequence joins TRBV19 and TRBJ1-1; D might be TRBD1 (6 bases). Trimming took off 5 bases at V and 2 bases at J, with 15 bases between the two ends. This CDR3 is built from 15 residues. Germline V gene data show CDR1 as LNHDA and CDR2 as SQIVND (reference sequence). CDR3 DNA sequence: TGTGCCAGTAGTGAGCTCGGGACAACAAACACTGAAGCTTTCTTT. Its protein is CASSELGTTNTEAFF. The full variable domain, rest sourced from reference TRBV19 and TRBJ1-1, is DGGITQSPKYLFRKEGQNVTLSCEQNLNHDAMYWYRQDPGQGLRLIYYSQIVNDFQKGDIAEGYSVSREKKESFPLTVTSAQKNPTAFYLCASSELGTTNTEAFFGQGTRLTVV.

The CDR3 sequence: CASSRGRQGATEAFF. The CDR3 DNA reads as TGCGCCAGCAGCCGAGGCCGACAGGGGGCCACTGAAGCTTTCTTT. This rearrangement joins TRBV4-3 to TRBJ1-1; 10 positions match TRBD1. Germline V gene lookup returns CDR1 LGHNA and CDR2 YSLEER. J lost 4 bases, V lost 4 bases, and 6 bases had no gene match. This CDR3 region has 15 residues.

The rearrangement joins TRBV10-2 to TRBJ2-3, with 9 nucleotides matching TRBD1. The germline V gene has CDR1 WSHSY and CDR2 SAAADI. CDR3 length: 16 residues. The V and J ends lost 7 bases and 0 bases, in that order; junction bases with no gene match: 8. Here the CDR3 reads CASNRDRVQSTDTQYF. As DNA, the CDR3 is TGCGCCAGCAACCGGGACAGGGTCCAGAGCACAGATACGCAGTATTTT.

V and J are TRBV7-6 and TRBJ1-2; 7 nucleotides match TRBD1. The CDR3 spans 13 residues. Germline lookup yields CDR1 SGHVS and CDR2 FNYEAQ. The junction had 3 bases not matched to a gene; V was cut back by 5 bases and J by 3 bases. The CDR3 loop reads CASSDDRDYGYTF. The CDR3 DNA is TGTGCCAGCAGCGACGACAGGGACTATGGCTACACCTTC. Full variable domain (rest looked up from reference TRBV7-6 and TRBJ1-2): GAGVSQSPRYKVTKRGQDVALRCDPISGHVSLYWYRQALGQGPEFLTYFNYEAQQDKSGLPNDRFSAERPEGSISTLTIQRTEQRDSAMYRCASSDDRDYGYTFGSGTRLTVV.